A single sample is the source of the 23 T cell receptor beta chains below, sequenced in a study of neurological immune-mediated disorders. TCRdb ran MiXCR on the 5' RACE reads and lists one entry per CDR3 protein. The sample holds tens of thousands of distinct CDR3 sequences, more than 10% seen once. The sequenced sample consisted of PBMCs. The receptors derive from a woman in her sixties or seventies with HTLV-1-associated myelopathy (HAM/TSP).

The rearrangement links TRBV5-1 to TRBJ1-4; D is unclear. The CDR3 has 16 residues. The V gene lost 3 bases and the J gene lost 0 bases, with 12 bases spanning the gap. CDR1 SGHRS and CDR2 YFSETQ come from the germline V gene. In DNA, the CDR3 is TGCGCCAGCAGCTCTGATGGTTCGCCAACTAATGAAAAACTGTTTTTT. Residues: CASSSDGSPTNEKLFF.

Ten or more counts support this clonotype. The chain carries TRBV15 and TRBJ2-3; 7 bases fit TRBD2. The CDR3 is made up of 16 amino acids. Germline lookup yields CDR1 LNHNV and CDR2 YYDKDF (reference sequence). Trimming cost V 6 bases and J 2 bases; bases outside gene matches: 11. CDR3 sequence reads: CATRRTSARDTDTQYF. In nucleotides, the CDR3 is TGTGCCACCAGGAGAACTAGCGCCCGGGACACAGATACGCAGTATTTT. Full variable domain (rest looked up from reference TRBV15 and TRBJ2-3): DAMVIQNPRYQVTQFGKPVTLSCSQTLNHNVMYWYQQKSSQAPKLLFHYYDKDFNNEADTPDNFQSRRPNTSFCFLDIRSPGLGDTAMYLCATRRTSARDTDTQYFGPGTRLTVL.

The chain recombines TRBV27 with TRBJ1-5; no definite D call. The CDR3 is 13 residues long. V was clipped by 7 bases and J by 5 bases, with 12 bases between them. Germline assignment: CDR1 MNHEY and CDR2 SMNVEV (reference sequence). CDR3 nucleotide sequence: TGTGCCAGCATCGTCCTCCCCGATCAGCCCCAGCATTTT. Translated, it gives CASIVLPDQPQHF.

This clonotype was seen repeatedly, ten times or more. This chain links TRBV5-1 with TRBJ1-2; 9 nucleotides match TRBD1. Germline CDR1 is SGHRS and CDR2 is YFSETQ. The CDR3 runs 16 residues. V trimming: 5 bases; J trimming: 2 bases; junction bases outside the gene matches: 10. This CDR3 reads CASSFGQGNQNYGYTF. The CDR3 coding sequence is TGCGCCAGCAGTTTTGGACAGGGGAATCAGAACTATGGCTACACCTTC.

This clonotype was recorded at least ten times. The chain combines TRBV20-1 with TRBJ1-1, with TRBD1 identical over 8 bases. CDR3 length: 17 amino acids. Germline V gene data show CDR1 as DFQATT and CDR2 as SNEGSKA (reference sequence). V shed 2 bases, J shed 4 bases, and the junction held 15 bases outside the gene matches. CDR3 coding DNA: TGCAGTGCTAGACAACCCAATGGGGCCAGGGGGCTCACTGAAGCTTTCTTT. This gives the protein CSARQPNGARGLTEAFF.

This clonotype appeared many times. The gene calls are TRBV29-1 and TRBJ2-5; 8 bases are a match to TRBD2. The CDR3 loop spans 12 amino acids. CDR1 and CDR2 from the germline V gene are SQVTM and ANQGSEA. After removal of 8 bases from V and 4 bases from J, the junction contained 6 bases not matched to a gene. Here the CDR3 DNA reads TGCAGCACTACTAGCGGAGGAGAGACCCAGTACTTC. This codes for CSTTSGGETQYF.

The V gene is TRBV3-1, the J gene TRBJ1-3; possible D gene TRBD1, 6 bases. V shed 2 bases and J shed 9 bases, with 23 bases lying between them. Germline CDR1 LGHDT, CDR2 YNNKEL (reference sequence). The CDR3 is made up of 17 amino acids. The CDR3 loop is CASSQTTGRGRMGTIYF. CDR3 sequence (DNA): TGTGCCAGCAGCCAAACTACAGGCAGGGGCAGGATGGGCACCATATATTTT.

This clonotype has a count of ten or more. The chain has TRBV4-1 and TRBJ1-5, with D maybe TRBD1 (6 bases). Between the trimmed V and J ends, which lost 0 bases and 5 bases, there was a span of 11 bases. The CDR3 covers 15 residues. The germline CDR1 and CDR2 sequences are MGHRA and YSYEKL. The CDR3: CASSQDGRQDQPQHF. CDR3 bases: TGCGCCAGCAGCCAAGATGGGAGACAGGATCAGCCCCAGCATTTT.

This clonotype was counted at least ten times. This chain links TRBV7-2 with TRBJ2-1, with 10 bases lining up with TRBD2. The CDR3 is 15 residues long. CDR1 is SGHTA, CDR2 FQGNSA, per germline. The ends lost 3 bases at V and 7 bases at J; junction bases unmatched: 6. CDR3 bases: TGTGCCAGCAGCTTCAGCGGGGGGGAGGTGAATGAGCAGTTCTTC. Its protein is CASSFSGGEVNEQFF.

CDR3 coding DNA: TGCAGTGCACTCTCAGGGACTAGCGGGTTCTACAATGAGCAGTTCTTC. It translates to CSALSGTSGFYNEQFF. The chain employs TRBV20-1 and TRBJ2-1, with TRBD2 identical over 12 bases. The germline V gene encodes CDR1 DFQATT and CDR2 SNEGSKA (reference sequence). Trimming at V came to 6 bases and at J to 3 bases, leaving 9 bases not matched to a gene. This CDR3 is built from 16 residues.

This clonotype was observed at least ten times. The chain uses TRBV18 and TRBJ2-5; either TRBD1 or TRBD2 may fit D (5 bases each). Trimming pared 2 bases from V and 4 bases from J, leaving 8 bases between. This CDR3 has 13 residues. The V gene's germline CDR1 is KGHSH and CDR2 LQKENI. The CDR3 sequence: CASSPRGTETQYF. The DNA for the CDR3 is TGTGCCAGCTCACCAAGAGGGACAGAGACCCAGTACTTC.

This clonotype appeared many times. This chain connects TRBV24-1 to TRBJ2-1, with D unresolved. Trimming cost V 4 bases and J 1 base, with 10 bases left between them. Germline CDR1 and CDR2: KGHDR and SFDVKD. CDR3 length: 15 residues. CDR3 sequence (DNA): TGTGCCACCAGTGAGCCGGGTTGGTCCTACAATGAGCAGTTCTTC. Its translation: CATSEPGWSYNEQFF.

This clonotype was counted ten times or more. The CDR3: CSASQMTSGGSTYEQYF. CDR3 sequence (DNA): TGCAGTGCTAGTCAGATGACTAGCGGGGGTTCTACCTACGAGCAGTACTTC. V and J are TRBV20-1 and TRBJ2-7; 12 nucleotides match TRBD2. Germline V gene lookup returns CDR1 DFQATT and CDR2 SNEGSKA (reference sequence). This CDR3 is 17 amino acids long. Trimming cost V 3 bases and J 2 bases; bases outside gene matches: 11.

The table lists this clonotype with many counts. The CDR3 region is CASSLEGATYEQYF. CDR3 bases: TGTGCCAGCAGCTTGGAAGGGGCAACCTACGAGCAGTACTTC. The rearrangement joins TRBV5-6 to TRBJ2-7; maybe TRBD1 (5 bases). In germline, CDR1 is SGHDT, CDR2 YYEEEE. The CDR3 is made up of 14 amino acids. Trimming stripped 0 bases from V and 2 bases from J, with 9 bases between.

This clonotype was recorded at least ten times. The rearrangement joins TRBV4-1 to TRBJ2-3, with 9 positions matching TRBD2. The V gene end was trimmed by 0 bases and the J gene end by 3 bases; junction bases not matched to a gene: 7. Germline V gives CDR1 MGHRA, CDR2 YSYEKL. This CDR3 is built from 17 residues. Written as DNA, the CDR3 is TGCGCCAGCAGCCAAGAAGCGGGGGGCGATACTACAGATACGCAGTATTTT. It encodes CASSQEAGGDTTDTQYF.

This clonotype was detected many times. The gene calls are TRBV6-1 and TRBJ2-1, with TRBD2 matching over 8 bases. With 7 bases clipped from V and 3 bases from J, the junction kept 5 bases outside the gene matches. The CDR3 runs to 14 residues. Germline assignment: CDR1 MNHNS and CDR2 SASEGT. The chain's CDR3 is CASTGGAGYNEQFF. The CDR3 DNA follows: TGTGCCAGCACCGGGGGGGCCGGCTACAATGAGCAGTTCTTC.

Many counts were recorded for this clonotype. This chain joins TRBV12-3 or TRBV12-4 and TRBJ2-3, with unresolved D. Deletions cut 6 bases from V and 6 bases from J, with 13 bases between. The CDR3 covers 13 residues. The CDR3 sequence: CASSSTIYDTQYF. As DNA, the CDR3 is TGTGCCAGCAGCTCGACCATCTACGATACGCAGTATTTT.

V gene TRBV20-1 combines with J gene TRBJ1-5; a possible D gene is TRBD1 (5 bases). The CDR3 loop spans 14 amino acids. With 0 bases removed from V and 3 bases from J, the gap between germline ends came to 9 bases. Germline V CDR1 and CDR2: DFQATT, SNEGSKA (reference sequence). CDR3 bases: TGCAGTGCTAGAGATCGACAGCTCAATCAGCCCCAGCATTTT. Its protein is CSARDRQLNQPQHF.

The CDR3 nucleotides read TGTGCCAGCACGGGGACCGAGAACACCGGGGAGCTGTTTTTT. Protein sequence: CASTGTENTGELFF. The chain recombines TRBV6-5 with TRBJ2-2; the D gene could be TRBD1 or TRBD2 (5 bases each). V lost 7 bases, J lost 1 base, and 10 bases lay in between. CDR1 and CDR2 from the germline V gene are MNHEY and SVGAGI. The CDR3 loop spans 14 amino acids.

This clonotype was picked up many times. The V gene is TRBV24-1, the J gene TRBJ2-3; 7 bases are shared with TRBD2. The V and J ends lost 8 bases and 0 bases, in that order; junction bases with no gene match: 7. This CDR3 is 15 amino acids long. From germline, CDR1 is KGHDR and CDR2 SFDVKD. In DNA form, the CDR3 reads TGTGCCACCACCGAGAGCGGGGTTAGCACAGATACGCAGTATTTT. Translating it yields CATTESGVSTDTQYF.

This clonotype occurred a few times. The chain combines TRBV5-1 with TRBJ1-4; TRBD1 is a possible D gene (5 bases). The length of the CDR3 is 14 residues. CDR1 is SGHRS, CDR2 YFSETQ, per germline. The V end was cut by 3 bases, the J end by 7 bases, with 13 bases between. The CDR3 loop reads CASSSGGEGEKLFF. CDR3 nucleotides: TGCGCCAGCAGCTCCGGGGGTGAGGGTGAAAAACTGTTTTTT. Based on the CDR3 plus reference TRBV5-1 and TRBJ1-4, the full variable domain is KAGVTQTPRYLIKTRGQQVTLSCSPISGHRSVSWYQQTPGQGLQFLFEYFSETQRNKGNFPGRFSGRQFSNSRSEMNVSTLELGDSALYLCASSSGGEGEKLFFGSGTQLSVL.

This clonotype has a count of ten or more. The V gene is TRBV27, the J gene TRBJ2-5, with TRBD1 identical over 8 bases. CDR1 MNHEY and CDR2 SMNVEV come from the germline V gene (reference sequence). The CDR3 loop spans 16 amino acids. The trim removed 5 bases at V and 5 bases at J, leaving 13 bases unmatched. CDR3 bases: TGTGCCAGCAGTCCCAGACAGGGGTGGGGTCATGAGACCCAGTACTTC. Translated: CASSPRQGWGHETQYF.

Concerning this clonotype itself: One junction end disagrees with the germline gene, perhaps due to a read error. The chain couples TRBV9 to TRBJ2-2, with D possibly matching TRBD2 (5 bases). CDR1 is SGDLS and CDR2 is YYNGEE in the germline V gene. CDR3 size: 15 residues. The CDR3 is CAISVGLPGTWELFF. In nucleotides, the CDR3 is TGTGCCATCAGCGTAGGACTGCCGGGCACCTGGGAGCTGTTTTTT.